This T cell receptor (beta chain) was observed in a study of shared clonotypes between healthy human individuals. Across the study: Three CD4 naive, three CD4 memory, two CD8 naive and one CD8 memory plate were used per donor.

Study observations and caveats: The four-donor shared clonotypes exceeded non-shared clonotypes in generation probability, with non-shared ones scoring lower.

Positive CCR7 selection of CD45RO-negative cells yielded the naive CD8 cells, and terminally differentiated effector memory CD45RA+ cells were excluded. There are 15 residues in the CDR3. Germline CDR1 and CDR2: MNHEY and SMNVEV (reference sequence). The J segment lost 5 bases and the V segment lost 6 bases, leaving 9 bases of the junction unmatched. Produced via immunoSEQ multiplex PCR; TCRdb's table is partial and in-frame only. The table has roughly 890,000 clones, 85% to 95% seen once. Note on this clone: Its antigen is unknown.

V usage is TRBV27 and J usage is TRBJ2-1, with 8 bases aligning to TRBD2. The sequence derives from a man aged 25-45 years in good health. Sequenced input: naive CD8+ T cells sorted from blood. CDR3: CASSPGGGRNNEQFF. The CDR3 DNA is TGTGCCAGCAGCCCCGGGGGGGGCAGGAACAATGAGCAGTTCTTC.